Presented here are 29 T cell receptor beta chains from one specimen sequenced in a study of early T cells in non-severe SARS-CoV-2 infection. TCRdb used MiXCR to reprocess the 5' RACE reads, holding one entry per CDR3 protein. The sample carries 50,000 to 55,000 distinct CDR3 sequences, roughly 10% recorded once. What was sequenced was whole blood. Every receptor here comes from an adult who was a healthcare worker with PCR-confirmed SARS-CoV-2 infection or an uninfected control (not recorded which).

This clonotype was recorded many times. The CDR3 nucleotides read TGTGCCAGTGCCCTAGGGCAGGGAGGAATCTATGGCTACACCTTC. Encoded protein: CASALGQGGIYGYTF. The V call is TRBV12-3 or TRBV12-4, the J call TRBJ1-2, with D possibly being TRBD1 (5 bases). The CDR3 has 15 residues. V was shortened by 9 bases and J by 4 bases, with 21 bases between the two germline ends.

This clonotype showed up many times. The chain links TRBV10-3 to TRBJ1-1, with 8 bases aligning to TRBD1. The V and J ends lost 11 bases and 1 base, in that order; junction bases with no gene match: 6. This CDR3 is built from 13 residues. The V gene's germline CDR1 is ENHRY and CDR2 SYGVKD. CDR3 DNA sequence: TGTGCCGCTACCGGGACAGGGAACACTGAAGCTTTCTTT. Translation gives CAATGTGNTEAFF.

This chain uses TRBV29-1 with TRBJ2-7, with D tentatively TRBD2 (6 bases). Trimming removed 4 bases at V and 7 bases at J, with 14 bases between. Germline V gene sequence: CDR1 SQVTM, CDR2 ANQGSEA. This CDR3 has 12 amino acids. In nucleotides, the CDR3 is TGCAGCGTTGGACACTCGGGGGTGGAGCAGTACTTC. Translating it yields CSVGHSGVEQYF.

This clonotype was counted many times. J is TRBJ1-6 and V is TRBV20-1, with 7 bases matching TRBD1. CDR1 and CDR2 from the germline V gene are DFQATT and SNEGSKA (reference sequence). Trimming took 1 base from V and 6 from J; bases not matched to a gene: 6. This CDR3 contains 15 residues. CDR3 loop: CSARGAGQPNSPLHF. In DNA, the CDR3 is TGCAGTGCTAGAGGGGCGGGACAGCCTAATTCACCCCTCCACTTT.

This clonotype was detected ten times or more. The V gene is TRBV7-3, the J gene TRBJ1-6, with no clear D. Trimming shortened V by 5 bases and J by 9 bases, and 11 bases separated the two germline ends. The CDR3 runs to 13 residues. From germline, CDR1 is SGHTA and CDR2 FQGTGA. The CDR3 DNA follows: TGTGCCAGCAGCCCGGACCGGGCTTCACCCCTCCACTTT. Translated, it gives CASSPDRASPLHF.

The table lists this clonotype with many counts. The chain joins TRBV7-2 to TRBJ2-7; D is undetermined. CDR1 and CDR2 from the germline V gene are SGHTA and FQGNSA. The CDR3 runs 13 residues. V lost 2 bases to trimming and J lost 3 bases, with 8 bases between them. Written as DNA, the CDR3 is TGTGCCAGCAGCTTACTCAGCTTCTACGAGCAGTACTTC. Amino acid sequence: CASSLLSFYEQYF.

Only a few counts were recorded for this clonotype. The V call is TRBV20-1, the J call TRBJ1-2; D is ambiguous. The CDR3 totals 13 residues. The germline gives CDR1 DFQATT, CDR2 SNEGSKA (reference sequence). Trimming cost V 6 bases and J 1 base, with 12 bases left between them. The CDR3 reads CSANPTINYGYTF. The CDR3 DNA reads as TGCAGTGCAAATCCCACCATTAACTATGGCTACACCTTC.

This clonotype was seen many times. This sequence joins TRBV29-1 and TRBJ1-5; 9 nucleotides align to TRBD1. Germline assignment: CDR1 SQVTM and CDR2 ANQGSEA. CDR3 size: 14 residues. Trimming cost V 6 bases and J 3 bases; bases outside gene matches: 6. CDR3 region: CSVKGDRDNQPQHF. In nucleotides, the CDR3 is TGCAGCGTGAAGGGGGACAGGGACAATCAGCCCCAGCATTTT.

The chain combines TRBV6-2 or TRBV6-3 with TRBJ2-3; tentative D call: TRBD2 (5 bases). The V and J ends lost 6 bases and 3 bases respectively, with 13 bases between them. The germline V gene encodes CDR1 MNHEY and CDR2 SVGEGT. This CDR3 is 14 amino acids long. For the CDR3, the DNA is TGTGCCAGCAGCGAGTTAGCGACAACAGATACGCAGTATTTT. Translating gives CASSELATTDTQYF.

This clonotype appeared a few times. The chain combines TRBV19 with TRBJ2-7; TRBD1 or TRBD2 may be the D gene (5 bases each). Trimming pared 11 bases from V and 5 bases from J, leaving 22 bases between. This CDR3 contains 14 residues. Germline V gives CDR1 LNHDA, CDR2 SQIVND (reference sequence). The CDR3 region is CASRKGPQDHEQYF. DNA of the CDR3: TGTGCCTCTAGGAAGGGACCTCAGGACCACGAGCAGTACTTC.

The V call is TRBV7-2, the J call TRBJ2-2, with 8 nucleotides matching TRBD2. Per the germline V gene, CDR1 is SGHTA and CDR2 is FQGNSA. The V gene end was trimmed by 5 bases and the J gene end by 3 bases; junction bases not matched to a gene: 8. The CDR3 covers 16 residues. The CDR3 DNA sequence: TGTGCCAGCAGCCAGTTGGCTAGCGGGTACACCGGGGAGCTGTTTTTT. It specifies CASSQLASGYTGELFF.

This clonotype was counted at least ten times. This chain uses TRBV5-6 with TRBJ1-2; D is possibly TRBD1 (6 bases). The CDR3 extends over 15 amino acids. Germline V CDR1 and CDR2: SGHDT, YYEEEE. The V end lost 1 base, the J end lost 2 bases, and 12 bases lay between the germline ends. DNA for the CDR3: TGTGCCAGCAGCTTGAGGCAGGGGAGGAACTATGGCTACACCTTC. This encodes CASSLRQGRNYGYTF.

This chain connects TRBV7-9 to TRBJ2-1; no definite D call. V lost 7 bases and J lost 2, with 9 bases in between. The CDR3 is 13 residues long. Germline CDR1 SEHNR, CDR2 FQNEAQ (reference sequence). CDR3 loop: CASIETAYNEQFF. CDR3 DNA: TGTGCCAGCATCGAAACGGCCTACAATGAGCAGTTCTTC. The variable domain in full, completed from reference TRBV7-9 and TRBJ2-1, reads DTGVSQNPRHKITKRGQNVTFRCDPISEHNRLYWYRQTLGQGPEFLTYFQNEAQLEKSRLLSDRFSAERPKGSFSTLEIQRTEQGDSAMYLCASIETAYNEQFFGPGTRLTVL.

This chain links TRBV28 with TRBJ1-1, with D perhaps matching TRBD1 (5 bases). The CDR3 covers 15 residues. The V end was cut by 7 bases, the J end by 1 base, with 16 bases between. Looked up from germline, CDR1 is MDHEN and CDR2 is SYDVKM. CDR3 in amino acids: CASKVPFQGNTEAFF. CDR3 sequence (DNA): TGTGCCAGCAAGGTCCCGTTTCAGGGGAACACTGAAGCTTTCTTT.

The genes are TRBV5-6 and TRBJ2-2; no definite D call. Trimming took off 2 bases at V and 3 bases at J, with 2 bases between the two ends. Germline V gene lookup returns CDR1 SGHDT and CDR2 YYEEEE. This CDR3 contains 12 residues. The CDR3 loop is CASSFDTGELFF. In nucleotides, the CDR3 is TGTGCCAGCAGCTTCGACACCGGGGAGCTGTTTTTT.

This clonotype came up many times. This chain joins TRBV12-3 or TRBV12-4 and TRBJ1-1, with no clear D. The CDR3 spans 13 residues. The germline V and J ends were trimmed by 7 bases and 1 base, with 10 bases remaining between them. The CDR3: CASTEPSNTEAFF. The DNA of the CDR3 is TGTGCCAGCACGGAACCCTCGAACACTGAAGCTTTCTTT.

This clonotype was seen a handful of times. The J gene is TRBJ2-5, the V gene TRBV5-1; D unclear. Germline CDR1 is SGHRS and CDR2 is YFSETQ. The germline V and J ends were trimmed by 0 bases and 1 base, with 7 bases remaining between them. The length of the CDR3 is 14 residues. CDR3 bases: TGCGCCAGCAGCTTGGTTCCGAGCCAAGAGACCCAGTACTTC. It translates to CASSLVPSQETQYF.

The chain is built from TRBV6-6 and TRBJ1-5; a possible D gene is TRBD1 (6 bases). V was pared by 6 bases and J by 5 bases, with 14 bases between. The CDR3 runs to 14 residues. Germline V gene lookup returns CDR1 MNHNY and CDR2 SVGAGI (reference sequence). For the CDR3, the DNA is TGTGCCAGCAGGATCGACAGGAAGGATCAGCCCCAGCATTTT. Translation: CASRIDRKDQPQHF.

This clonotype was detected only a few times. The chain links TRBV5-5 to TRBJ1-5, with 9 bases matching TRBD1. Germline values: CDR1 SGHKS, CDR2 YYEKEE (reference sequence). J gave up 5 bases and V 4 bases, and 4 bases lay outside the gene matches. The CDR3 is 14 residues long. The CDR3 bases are TGTGCCAGCAGCCGGGACAGGGCCCATCAGCCCCAGCATTTT. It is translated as CASSRDRAHQPQHF. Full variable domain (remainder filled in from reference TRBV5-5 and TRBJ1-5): DAGVTQSPTHLIKTRGQQVTLRCSPISGHKSVSWYQQVLGQGPQFIFQYYEKEERGRGNFPDRFSARQFPNYSSELNVNALLLGDSALYLCASSRDRAHQPQHFGDGTRLSIL.

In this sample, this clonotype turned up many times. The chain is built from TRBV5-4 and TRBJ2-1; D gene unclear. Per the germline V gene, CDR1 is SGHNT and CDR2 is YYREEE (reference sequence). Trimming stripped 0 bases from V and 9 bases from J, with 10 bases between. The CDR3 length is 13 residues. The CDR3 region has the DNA TGTGCCAGCAGCTTGGGGCTACTGGGTGAGCAGTTCTTC. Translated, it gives CASSLGLLGEQFF.

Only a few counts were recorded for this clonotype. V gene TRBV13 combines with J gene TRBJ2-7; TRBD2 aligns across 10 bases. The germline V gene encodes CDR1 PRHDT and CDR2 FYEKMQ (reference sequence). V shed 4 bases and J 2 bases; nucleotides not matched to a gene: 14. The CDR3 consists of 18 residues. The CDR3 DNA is TGTGCCAGCAGCTCCGGGGCCGGGACTAGCGTCCGTACCTACGAGCAGTACTTC. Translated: CASSSGAGTSVRTYEQYF.

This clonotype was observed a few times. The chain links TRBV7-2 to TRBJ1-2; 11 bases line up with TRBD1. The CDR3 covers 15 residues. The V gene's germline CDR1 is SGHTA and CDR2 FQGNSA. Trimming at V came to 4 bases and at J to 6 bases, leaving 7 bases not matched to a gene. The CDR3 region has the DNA TGTGCCAGCAGCTCCAGGACAGGGGGCCTGAATGGCTACACCTTC. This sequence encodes CASSSRTGGLNGYTF.

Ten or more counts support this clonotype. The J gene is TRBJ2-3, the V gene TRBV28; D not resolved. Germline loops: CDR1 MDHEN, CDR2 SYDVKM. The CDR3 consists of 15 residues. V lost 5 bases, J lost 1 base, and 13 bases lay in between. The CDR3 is CASSPRGSGTDTQYF. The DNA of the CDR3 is TGTGCCAGCAGTCCCCGCGGATCGGGCACAGATACGCAGTATTTT.

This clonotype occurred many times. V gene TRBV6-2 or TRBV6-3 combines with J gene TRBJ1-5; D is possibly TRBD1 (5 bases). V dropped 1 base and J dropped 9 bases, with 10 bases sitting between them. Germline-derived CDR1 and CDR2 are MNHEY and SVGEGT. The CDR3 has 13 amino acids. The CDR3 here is CASSYWGTGPQHF. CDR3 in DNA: TGTGCCAGCAGTTACTGGGGGACCGGGCCCCAGCATTTT.

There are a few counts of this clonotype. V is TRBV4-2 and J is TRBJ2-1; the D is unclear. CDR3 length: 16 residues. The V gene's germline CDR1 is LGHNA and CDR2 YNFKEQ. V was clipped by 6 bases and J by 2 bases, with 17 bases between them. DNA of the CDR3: TGTGCCAGCAGTCCCAAGCGAGAGAGTCCCTACAATGAGCAGTTCTTC. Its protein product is CASSPKRESPYNEQFF.

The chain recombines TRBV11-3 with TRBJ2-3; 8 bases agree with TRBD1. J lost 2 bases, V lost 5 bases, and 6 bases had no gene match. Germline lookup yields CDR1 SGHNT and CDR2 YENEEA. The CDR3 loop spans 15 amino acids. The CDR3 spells CASSPGGPSTDTQYF. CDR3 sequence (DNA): TGTGCCAGCAGCCCAGGGGGCCCATCCACAGATACGCAGTATTTT.

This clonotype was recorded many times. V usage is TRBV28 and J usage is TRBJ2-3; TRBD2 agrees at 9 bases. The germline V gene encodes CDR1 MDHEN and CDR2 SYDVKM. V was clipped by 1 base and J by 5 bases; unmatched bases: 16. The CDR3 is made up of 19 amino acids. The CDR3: CASSLLKTGTSLGIDTQYF. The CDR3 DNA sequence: TGTGCCAGCAGTTTATTGAAAACCGGGACTAGCCTCGGAATAGATACGCAGTATTTT.

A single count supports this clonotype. The CDR3: CASSVKLAGVNEQFF. The CDR3 DNA follows: TGTGCCAGCAGCGTAAAACTAGCGGGAGTCAATGAGCAGTTCTTC. The rearrangement links TRBV7-9 to TRBJ2-1; 11 nucleotides agree with TRBD2. Germline values: CDR1 SEHNR, CDR2 FQNEAQ (reference sequence). V trimming: 5 bases; J trimming: 6 bases; junction bases outside the gene matches: 6. CDR3 length: 15 residues. Supplemented by reference TRBV7-9 and TRBJ2-1, the full variable domain reads DTGVSQNPRHKITKRGQNVTFRCDPISEHNRLYWYRQTLGQGPEFLTYFQNEAQLEKSRLLSDRFSAERPKGSFSTLEIQRTEQGDSAMYLCASSVKLAGVNEQFFGPGTRLTVL.

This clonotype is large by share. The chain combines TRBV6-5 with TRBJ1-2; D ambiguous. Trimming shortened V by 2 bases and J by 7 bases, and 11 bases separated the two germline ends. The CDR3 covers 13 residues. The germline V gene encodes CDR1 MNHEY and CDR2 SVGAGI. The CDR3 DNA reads TGTGCCAGCAGTTACGGTAGTCAGTTTGGCTACACCTTC. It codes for CASSYGSQFGYTF.